Listed below are T cell receptor beta chains from one sample, sequenced in a study of blood T cell repertoires in COVID-19. Sequencing used immunoSEQ multiplex PCR; TCRdb keeps in-frame clones, though not all of them. The table records about 200,000 clones, about 84% of them present only once. Material for sequencing was PBMCs or T cells enriched from blood (not recorded which). These receptors were taken from a man aged 35-49 years with acute COVID-19. CDR3s include the opening cysteine and the closing phenylalanine or tryptophan. The D gene is left open where the match is weak. Size values are once, few and many counts, or a class for expanded clones, and some rows have none.

cdr3_length clone_size j_call d_call v_call cdr3_nt cdr3_aa
17 - TRBJ1-4 TRBD1 TRBV7-2 TGTGCCAGCAGCTCTGACGGACAGGGAAGGGAGGGTGAAAAACTGTTTTTT CASSSDGQGREGEKLFF
15 - TRBJ2-7 TRBD2 TRBV9 TGTGCCAGCAGCCCGGGGGGGACCGCTCACTACGAGCAGTACTTC CASSPGGTAHYEQYF
13 - TRBJ2-7 - TRBV7-4 TGTGCCAGCAGCTTCCGGGTCCGCTACGAGCAGTACTTC CASSFRVRYEQYF
13 - TRBJ1-2 - TRBV29-1 TGCAGCGTTGTGAAGGGGGATTACTATGGCTACACCTTC CSVVKGDYYGYTF
17 - TRBJ2-1 - TRBV7-8 TGTGCCAGCAGCCTCTGGGTTCGGGGGGCGCAGTACAATGAGCAGTTCTTC CASSLWVRGAQYNEQFF
12 - TRBJ2-5 - TRBV19 TGTGCCAGTAGTATAGCTCAGGAGACCCAGTACTTC CASSIAQETQYF
15 - TRBJ1-5 - TRBV9 TGTGCCAGCAGTCAGGGCGGCACGGGTAATCAGCCCCAGCATTTT CASSQGGTGNQPQHF
11 - TRBJ2-7 - TRBV6-4 TGTGCCAGCAGTGACCACCGCGGGCAGTACTTC CASSDHRGQYF
10 once TRBJ1-1 - TRBV6-5 TGTGCCATTACAGCCCTTGAAGCTTTCTTT CAITALEAFF
14 - TRBJ1-1 - TRBV7-6 TGTGCCAGCAGCTTAGGGACAGTGAACACTGAAGCTTTCTTT CASSLGTVNTEAFF
15 - TRBJ2-7 TRBD1 TRBV9 TGTGCCAGCAGCGTCCAGACAGGGGAAGGGTACGAGCAGTACTTC CASSVQTGEGYEQYF